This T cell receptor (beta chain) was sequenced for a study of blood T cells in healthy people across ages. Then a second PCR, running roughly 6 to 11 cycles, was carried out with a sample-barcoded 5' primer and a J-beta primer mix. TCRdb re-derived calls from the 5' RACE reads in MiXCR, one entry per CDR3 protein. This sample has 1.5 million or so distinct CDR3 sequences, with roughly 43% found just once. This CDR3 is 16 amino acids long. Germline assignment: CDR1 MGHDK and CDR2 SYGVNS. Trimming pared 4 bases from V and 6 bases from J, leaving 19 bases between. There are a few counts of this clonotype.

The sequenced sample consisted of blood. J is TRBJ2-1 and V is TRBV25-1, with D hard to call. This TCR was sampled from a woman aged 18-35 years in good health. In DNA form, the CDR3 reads TGTGCCAGCAGTGGCAGGTTTAGTGTAAGCTCCAATGAGCAGTTCTTC. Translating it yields CASSGRFSVSSNEQFF.